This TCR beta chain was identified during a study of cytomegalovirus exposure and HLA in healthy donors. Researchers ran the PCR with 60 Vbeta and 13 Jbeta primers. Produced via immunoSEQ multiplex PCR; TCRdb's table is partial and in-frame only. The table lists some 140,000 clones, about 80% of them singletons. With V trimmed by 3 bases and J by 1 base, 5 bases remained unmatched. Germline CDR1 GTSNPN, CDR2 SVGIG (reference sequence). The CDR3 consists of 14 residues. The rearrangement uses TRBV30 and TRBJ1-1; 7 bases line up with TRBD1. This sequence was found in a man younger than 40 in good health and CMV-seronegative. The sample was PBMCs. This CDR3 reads CAWSFGTANTEAFF. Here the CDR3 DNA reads TGTGCCTGGAGCTTCGGGACAGCGAACACTGAAGCTTTCTTT.